This T cell receptor beta chain was sequenced for a study of T-cell reconstitution after alpha-beta-depleted transplantation in children. Researchers prepared the TCRbeta library using unique molecular identifiers, the study reports. TCRdb re-called the PCR reads with MiXCR, one entry per CDR3 protein. The table shows approximately 490,000 distinct CDR3 sequences, with under 15% occurring only once. Trimming shortened V by 4 bases and J by 3 bases, and 11 bases separated the two germline ends. The CDR3 extends over 14 amino acids. From germline, CDR1 is SEHNR and CDR2 FQNEAQ (reference sequence). This clonotype has just one count.

V gene TRBV7-9 combines with J gene TRBJ2-3; D is possibly TRBD2 (6 bases). This sequence was found in a human donor who donated a stem cell graft to a child with combined immunodeficiency. This material consisted of PBMCs from the stem cell graft donor, taken from the stem cell graft. In nucleotides, the CDR3 is TGTGCCAGCAGCTCGGGGGTCCATACAGATACGCAGTATTTT. Translating it yields CASSSGVHTDTQYF.